This passage covers 20 T cell receptor beta chains from one sample sequenced in a study of T-cell reconstitution after alpha-beta-depleted transplantation in children. The TCRbeta library incorporated unique molecular identifiers. One entry per CDR3 protein results from TCRdb running MiXCR on the PCR reads. The data show around 800,000 distinct CDR3 sequences, approximately 15% seen once. The material was PBMCs, mostly from graft donor cells, obtained 360 days after TCRalphabeta/CD19-depleted stem cell transplant. Source of these receptors: a male patient aged 10 to 17 who had a stem cell transplant for acute lymphoblastic leukemia, so the T cells may come from the graft donor.

This clonotype was detected ten times or more. This rearrangement joins TRBV12-3 or TRBV12-4 to TRBJ2-3; a possible D gene is TRBD2 (6 bases). The CDR3 is 12 residues long. V lost 7 bases and J lost 3, with 8 bases in between. The CDR3 sequence: CASTGETDTQYF. The CDR3 coding sequence is TGTGCCAGCACGGGGGAGACAGATACGCAGTATTTT.

This clonotype was counted ten times or more. This sequence joins TRBV12-3 or TRBV12-4 and TRBJ1-4; tentative D call: TRBD1 (6 bases). Trimming removed 3 bases at V and 5 bases at J, with 13 bases between. The CDR3 has 15 residues. The CDR3: CASSFETGLNEKLFF. The CDR3 bases are TGTGCCAGCAGTTTTGAGACAGGCCTCAATGAAAAACTGTTTTTT.

The chain employs TRBV11-3 and TRBJ2-3; 10 bases match TRBD2. The CDR3 length is 16 residues. The V gene end was trimmed by 5 bases and the J gene end by 0 bases; junction bases not matched to a gene: 5. CDR1 SGHNT and CDR2 YENEEA come from the germline V gene. As DNA, the CDR3 is TGTGCCAGCAGCCCTAGCGGGGGTGGAAGCACAGATACGCAGTATTTT. Residues: CASSPSGGGSTDTQYF.

The chain employs TRBV15 and TRBJ2-2; 10 nucleotides match TRBD2. V lost 0 bases and J lost 1; bases outside the gene matches: 8. This CDR3 contains 19 residues. The V gene's germline CDR1 is LNHNV and CDR2 YYDKDF (reference sequence). CDR3 DNA sequence: TGTGCCACCAGCAGAGATTCCCCATGGACTAGCGGGAACACCGGGGAGCTGTTTTTT. This codes for CATSRDSPWTSGNTGELFF.

This clonotype was seen a handful of times. The V call is TRBV12-3 or TRBV12-4, the J call TRBJ2-7; D remains ambiguous. The CDR3 covers 13 residues. Deletions cut 6 bases from V and 0 bases from J, with 9 bases between. CDR3 loop: CASREGNSYEQYF. As DNA, the CDR3 is TGTGCCAGCAGGGAAGGGAACTCCTACGAGCAGTACTTC.

In its sample, this clonotype was seen a few times. The V and J genes are TRBV5-1 and TRBJ2-7; D tentatively fits TRBD1 or TRBD2 (5 bases each). Germline-derived CDR1 and CDR2 are SGHRS and YFSETQ. Trimming stripped 0 bases from V and 0 bases from J, with 13 bases between. The CDR3 is made up of 16 amino acids. Written as DNA, the CDR3 is TGCGCCAGCAGCTTGGCCGGGGCGGGCTTCTCCTACGAGCAGTACTTC. Translating it yields CASSLAGAGFSYEQYF.

This clonotype has a handful of counts. The chain recombines TRBV20-1 with TRBJ2-7; D not certain. V was trimmed by 3 bases and J by 7 bases, leaving 16 bases between them. Germline V lookup: CDR1 DFQATT, CDR2 SNEGSKA (reference sequence). The CDR3 covers 13 residues. DNA of the CDR3: TGCAGTGCTAGTCCCGGCGCCCCCGGGGAGCAGTACTTC. This encodes CSASPGAPGEQYF.

The chain carries TRBV6-2 or TRBV6-3 and TRBJ2-1; TRBD2 matches at 14 bases. Germline CDR1 reads MNHEY; CDR2 reads SVGEGT. The V gene end was trimmed by 5 bases and the J gene end by 3 bases; junction bases not matched to a gene: 6. This CDR3 spans 17 amino acids. The CDR3 nucleotides read TGTGCCAGCAGTCCCCGACTAGCGGGAGGGTTCTACAATGAGCAGTTCTTC. It encodes CASSPRLAGGFYNEQFF.

This clonotype was observed a handful of times. The rearrangement links TRBV7-8 to TRBJ2-3; a possible D gene is TRBD1 (6 bases). CDR1 SGHVS and CDR2 FQNEAQ come from the germline V gene. The length of the CDR3 is 12 residues. V lost 8 bases and J lost 6, with 12 bases in between. The CDR3 protein is CASGRDTDTQYF. CDR3 in DNA: TGTGCCAGCGGCAGGGACACGGATACGCAGTATTTT.

This clonotype showed up just a few times. The chain has TRBV6-5 and TRBJ2-3, with D tentatively TRBD2 (6 bases). The CDR3 covers 16 residues. Trimming pared 2 bases from V and 6 bases from J, leaving 18 bases between. CDR1 and CDR2 from the germline V gene are MNHEY and SVGAGI. The CDR3 reads CASSYEKDWDFDTQYF. In DNA form, the CDR3 reads TGTGCCAGCAGTTACGAAAAAGATTGGGACTTTGATACGCAGTATTTT.

The chain carries TRBV5-1 and TRBJ2-1; D uncertain. CDR3 size: 13 residues. The germline V and J ends were trimmed by 2 bases and 8 bases, with 11 bases remaining between them. Germline CDR1 SGHRS, CDR2 YFSETQ. As DNA, the CDR3 is TGCGCCAGCAGCTTTCCCCCCCGGTATGAGCAGTTCTTC. Translating gives CASSFPPRYEQFF.

The V gene is TRBV7-6, the J gene TRBJ2-3, with 14 bases matching TRBD2. V lost 5 bases, J lost 6 bases, and 4 bases stayed unmatched. The CDR3 extends over 15 amino acids. The germline V gene has CDR1 SGHVS and CDR2 FNYEAQ. The CDR3 is CASSAGLAGGDTQYF. DNA for the CDR3: TGTGCCAGCAGCGCTGGACTAGCGGGAGGCGATACGCAGTATTTT.

The gene calls are TRBV5-1 and TRBJ2-5; 9 nucleotides agree with TRBD1. From germline, CDR1 is SGHRS and CDR2 YFSETQ. V was pared by 4 bases and J by 3 bases, with 7 bases of the junction left unmatched. The CDR3 runs 15 residues. CDR3 region: CASSRLDRGKETQYF. CDR3 nucleotides: TGCGCCAGCAGCCGATTGGACAGGGGAAAAGAGACCCAGTACTTC. The entire variable domain, with the rest obtained from reference TRBV5-1 and TRBJ2-5, is as follows: KAGVTQTPRYLIKTRGQQVTLSCSPISGHRSVSWYQQTPGQGLQFLFEYFSETQRNKGNFPGRFSGRQFSNSRSEMNVSTLELGDSALYLCASSRLDRGKETQYFGPGTRLLVL.

In its sample, this clonotype was seen a few times. The junction departs from the called germline gene at one end, perhaps through a read error. CDR3 sequence reads: CASNQDTETGRETQYF. The CDR3 coding sequence is TGTGCCAGCAACCAAGATACGGAAACAGGGAGGGAGACCCAGTACTTC. The rearrangement joins TRBV3-1 to TRBJ2-5; D possibly uses TRBD1 or TRBD2 (6 bases each). The CDR3 covers 16 residues. Germline values: CDR1 LGHDT, CDR2 YNNKEL (reference sequence).

This chain joins TRBV4-2 and TRBJ2-7, with a possible D match to TRBD2 (5 bases). This CDR3 region has 14 residues. Germline CDR1 LGHNA, CDR2 YNFKEQ. The germline V and J ends were trimmed by 2 bases and 5 bases, with 13 bases remaining between them. The CDR3 DNA reads as TGTGCCAGCAGCCAATACGGGATGAACGACGAGCAGTACTTC. Translating it yields CASSQYGMNDEQYF.

This clonotype was observed a few times. J is TRBJ2-5 and V is TRBV12-3 or TRBV12-4, with 9 bases lining up with TRBD2. The junction had 8 bases not matched to a gene; V was cut back by 6 bases and J by 3 bases. The CDR3 is made up of 15 amino acids. CDR3 DNA sequence: TGTGCCAGCAGCCAGTCTAGCGGGGTGGAAGAGACCCAGTACTTC. Encoded protein: CASSQSSGVEETQYF.

The table lists this clonotype with a few counts. The rearrangement uses TRBV20-1 and TRBJ1-5, with D possibly matching TRBD1 (6 bases). Trimming shortened V by 6 bases and J by 2 bases, and 14 bases separated the two germline ends. The CDR3 sequence is 14 residues long. The germline gives CDR1 DFQATT, CDR2 SNEGSKA (reference sequence). The CDR3 loop is CSAGRAGGNQPQHF. The CDR3 region has the DNA TGCAGTGCAGGGAGGGCAGGGGGCAATCAGCCCCAGCATTTT.

This clonotype was counted only a few times. This chain connects TRBV7-8 to TRBJ2-2; D remains unclear. This CDR3 is 15 amino acids long. The V and J ends lost 5 bases and 1 base respectively, with 11 bases between them. The germline gives CDR1 SGHVS, CDR2 FQNEAQ. Written as DNA, the CDR3 is TGTGCCAGCAGCCAGATTCGACAGAACACCGGGGAGCTGTTTTTT. Translated, it gives CASSQIRQNTGELFF.

This clonotype has more than one count but fewer than ten. The V and J genes are TRBV20-1 and TRBJ2-1, with 7 positions matching TRBD2. The CDR3 is made up of 13 amino acids. V was pared by 6 bases and J by 4 bases, with 6 bases of the junction left unmatched. Germline V gene lookup returns CDR1 DFQATT and CDR2 SNEGSKA (reference sequence). The CDR3 loop is CSAWDYRYNEQFF. CDR3 nucleotide sequence: TGCAGTGCCTGGGACTACCGTTACAATGAGCAGTTCTTC.

V and J are TRBV9 and TRBJ2-3, with no clear D. CDR1 SGDLS and CDR2 YYNGEE come from the germline V gene. This CDR3 has 14 amino acids. The V end lost 0 bases, the J end lost 6 bases, and 11 bases lay between the germline ends. CDR3 bases: TGTGCCAGCAGCGTAGTGGGTCTGGAGGATACGCAGTATTTT. Translation gives CASSVVGLEDTQYF. Supplemented by reference TRBV9 and TRBJ2-3, the full variable domain reads DSGVTQTPKHLITATGQRVTLRCSPRSGDLSVYWYQQSLDQGLQFLIQYYNGEERAKGNILERFSAQQFPDLHSELNLSSLELGDSALYFCASSVVGLEDTQYFGPGTRLTVL.